A selection of T cell receptor beta chains follows, all from one sample in a study of cytomegalovirus exposure and HLA in healthy donors. Clones were read by immunoSEQ multiplex PCR, and TCRdb kept only the in-frame ones, dropping some. The table shows about 100,000 clones, with 60% to 80% occurring only once. The sample was PBMCs. The receptors originated from a male donor in good health and CMV-seropositive. Each CDR3 is given with its conserved first and last residue. A D gene is named only where the DNA matches it firmly. The size field is filled for only some rows; it gives once, few, many or a size class.

j_call clone_size d_call v_call cdr3_nt cdr3_aa
TRBJ2-3 NA TRBD2 TRBV11-3 TGTGCCAGCAGCTTTGGACTAGCGGGAGCAGATACGCAGTATTTT CASSFGLAGADTQYF
TRBJ1-2 NA NA TRBV9 TGTGCCAGCAGCCGAGAGGGCGTAGGCCACTATGGCTACACCTTC CASSREGVGHYGYTF
TRBJ2-1 NA TRBD2 TRBV19 TGTGCCAGTAATAAGGAGCGGGACTCAAACAATGAGCAGTTCTTC CASNKERDSNNEQFF
TRBJ2-7 NA NA TRBV19 TGTGCCAGTAGCGACAATAGCGGAACCTACGAGCAGTACTTC CASSDNSGTYEQYF
TRBJ2-7 NA TRBD1 TRBV6-6 TGTGCCAGCAGTTACTCGCGGACAGGGGATAACGAGCAGTACTTC CASSYSRTGDNEQYF
TRBJ2-3 NA TRBD1 TRBV6-5 TGTGCCAGCAGCCGGACAGGGCTCACAGATACGCAGTATTTT CASSRTGLTDTQYF
TRBJ2-7 NA NA TRBV7-3 TGTGCCAGCAGGGTCGACGGAGCCTCCTACGAGCAGTACTTC CASRVDGASYEQYF
TRBJ1-1 NA TRBD1 TRBV7-8 TGTGCCAGCAGCTTGGGACAGGGCAGCACTGAAGCTTTCTTT CASSLGQGSTEAFF
TRBJ2-2 NA TRBD2 TRBV7-9 TGCGCCAGCAGCTTAGTAGCGGGATTCCGGGAGCTGTTTTTT CASSLVAGFRELFF
TRBJ1-5 few TRBD1 TRBV19 TGTGCCAGTAGTATATCCGGACAGGGCAATCAGCCCCAGCATTTT CASSISGQGNQPQHF
TRBJ2-7 NA TRBD1 TRBV18 TGTGCCAGCCAGGGGGCAGTCTCCTACGAGCAGTACTTC CASQGAVSYEQYF
TRBJ2-7 NA TRBD1 TRBV27 TGTGCCAGCACCCCCCCGGGACAGGGCGCCTACGAGCAGTACTTC CASTPPGQGAYEQYF
TRBJ2-7 NA NA TRBV5-1 TGCGCCAGCTTTGACACCGGCTACGAGCAGTACTTC CASFDTGYEQYF
TRBJ2-5 NA TRBD1 TRBV7-3 TGTGCCAGCAGTCGCGGACAGGGGCCTCTGTACTTC CASSRGQGPLYF
TRBJ2-5 NA NA TRBV2 TGTGCCAGCAGCCACAGGGAAGAGACCCAGTACTTC CASSHREETQYF
TRBJ2-7 NA NA TRBV11-2 TGTGCCAGCAGCGAAGGCGCTAGAATCTACGAGCAGTACTTC CASSEGARIYEQYF